The entry below describes one T cell receptor (beta chain). No antigen is known for it. Primers: 60 Vbeta forward and 13 Jbeta reverse. Assay: immunoSEQ multiplex PCR; the TCRdb copy retains only in-frame clones and omits some. The profile shows 150,000 to 200,000 clones, more than 70% of them singletons. Though probably carrying unrecorded immune exposures, donors were nominally healthy at sampling. The sample is drawn from a study of cytomegalovirus exposure and HLA in healthy donors. Study-level findings and limits: Most TCR sequences were rare, but some public TCRs occurred in many donors. What a later analysis showed was that several of the most significant clusters appeared linked to common viral pathogens.

The germline CDR1 and CDR2 sequences are SGHTS and YDEGEE. V lost 3 bases, J lost 7 bases, and 13 bases lay in between. The length of the CDR3 is 13 residues. V usage is TRBV5-8 and J usage is TRBJ1-1, with D perhaps matching TRBD1 (6 bases). The specimen sequenced was PBMCs. The sequence came from a male donor in good health and CMV-seronegative. The CDR3 spells CASSSVQGSEAFF. CDR3 in DNA: TGTGCCAGCAGCTCCGTACAGGGTAGTGAAGCTTTCTTT.